Below, 4 T cell receptor beta chains from the same sample are listed, as sequenced in a study of CD8 T cells in Susac syndrome. cDNA came from approximately 0.5 to 1 ug RNA primed by random hexamers. One entry per CDR3 protein, called by TCRdb with MiXCR from the immunoSEQ multiplex PCR reads. The table records approximately 220,000 distinct CDR3 sequences, approximately 90% of them present only once. Material: CD8+ T cells from PBMCs. Receptors originate from a human donor with multiple sclerosis.

The CDR3 reads CAINQGPASSYEQYF. In nucleotides, the CDR3 is TGTGCCATCAATCAGGGACCCGCAAGCTCCTACGAGCAGTACTTC. The chain joins TRBV27 to TRBJ2-7; possibly TRBD1 or TRBD2 for D (5 bases each). The CDR3 loop spans 15 amino acids. Trimming took off 10 bases at V and 0 bases at J, with 19 bases between the two ends. Germline assignment: CDR1 MNHEY and CDR2 SMNVEV (reference sequence).

The CDR3 sequence is CSVASRVSGGNEQFF. The DNA of the CDR3 is TGCAGCGTTGCATCGAGGGTCTCAGGGGGGAATGAGCAGTTCTTC. The rearrangement joins TRBV29-1 to TRBJ2-1; the D gene is possibly TRBD1 (7 bases). Trimming removed 4 bases from V and 7 bases from J, with 20 bases in between. The CDR3 spans 15 residues. Germline V gene lookup returns CDR1 SQVTM and CDR2 ANQGSEA.

The chain couples TRBV7-8 to TRBJ2-1; maybe TRBD2 (5 bases). With 1 base removed from V and 5 bases from J, the gap between germline ends came to 12 bases. Per the germline V gene, CDR1 is SGHVS and CDR2 is FQNEAQ. The CDR3 is made up of 15 amino acids. CDR3 protein: CASSLESSGHNEQFF. DNA of the CDR3: TGTGCCAGCAGCTTAGAGTCCAGCGGACACAATGAGCAGTTCTTC.

This clonotype was seen a single time. The gene calls are TRBV19 and TRBJ2-1; TRBD2 aligns across 7 bases. The CDR3 is made up of 17 amino acids. V gave up 6 bases and J gave up 3 bases; unmatched junction bases: 14. Looked up from germline, CDR1 is LNHDA and CDR2 is SQIVND (reference sequence). CDR3 bases: TGTGCCAGTAGCTCCATCGGGGCGGGAGAAGACTACAATGAGCAGTTCTTC. It is translated as CASSSIGAGEDYNEQFF.